The 28 T cell receptor beta chains below come from one sample, sequenced in a study of T cell responses to AZD1222 COVID-19 vaccine. Only in-frame clones appear in the TCRdb table, and some are missing; sequencing was by immunoSEQ multiplex PCR. Of about 100,000 clones listed, roughly 89% are singletons. Specimen: peripheral blood, collected on day 0 of MenACWY control vaccination. These receptors all stem from an adult in good health.

This chain joins TRBV5-1 and TRBJ1-1; D remains unclear. Trimming removed 4 bases at V and 4 bases at J, with 8 bases between. Germline V gene lookup returns CDR1 SGHRS and CDR2 YFSETQ. This CDR3 is built from 12 residues. The CDR3 coding sequence is TGCGCCAGCAGCCCTGGCCTCACTGAAGCTTTCTTT. Protein: CASSPGLTEAFF.

CDR3 DNA: TGTGCCAGCTCACCACCGGGGCGCTATGGCTACACCTTC. Its protein product is CASSPPGRYGYTF. The chain uses TRBV18 and TRBJ1-2, with D possibly TRBD1 on 5 matching bases. The CDR3 is made up of 13 amino acids. V lost 0 bases, J lost 4 bases, and 6 bases lay in between. From germline, CDR1 is KGHSH and CDR2 LQKENI.

The chain combines TRBV29-1 with TRBJ1-1, with D possibly matching TRBD1 (5 bases). The CDR3 is 13 residues long. The V end was cut by 7 bases, the J end by 10 bases, with 22 bases between. Germline CDR1 is SQVTM and CDR2 is ANQGSEA. CDR3 residues: CSGYRDLAEGAFF. In DNA, the CDR3 is TGCAGCGGCTACCGGGACCTAGCAGAGGGAGCTTTCTTT. Looking up the rest from reference TRBV29-1 and TRBJ1-1 gives the full variable domain: SAVISQKPSRDICQRGTSLTIQCQVDSQVTMMFWYRQQPGQSLTLIATANQGSEATYESGFVIDKFPISRPNLTFSTLTVSNMSPEDSSIYLCSGYRDLAEGAFFGQGTRLTVV.

In this sample, this clone is medium-sized. The same CDR3 is also encoded by other DNA sequences in this sample. The rearrangement links TRBV7-6 to TRBJ2-7; D might be TRBD1 or TRBD2, each matching 5 bases. The CDR3 totals 13 residues. In germline, CDR1 is SGHVS, CDR2 FNYEAQ. Trimming took off 4 bases at V and 3 bases at J, with 10 bases between the two ends. CDR3 protein: CASSSGPNYEQYF. CDR3 bases: TGTGCCAGCAGCTCGGGGCCAAACTACGAGCAGTACTTC.

The chain combines TRBV5-4 with TRBJ2-7; the match to TRBD1 covers 8 bases. V lost 4 bases, J lost 0 bases, and 6 bases stayed unmatched. Germline V lookup: CDR1 SGHNT, CDR2 YYREEE (reference sequence). The CDR3 totals 15 residues. DNA for the CDR3: TGTGCCAGCAGCCCCTCGACAGGGGCCTCCTACGAGCAGTACTTC. As protein: CASSPSTGASYEQYF.

DNA for the CDR3: TGTGCCTGGTACCGTGGCTATTACTCTGGAAACACCATATATTTT. Translating it yields CAWYRGYYSGNTIYF. The V gene is TRBV30, the J gene TRBJ1-3; D unclear. The CDR3 totals 15 residues. Germline CDR1 is GTSNPN and CDR2 is SVGIG (reference sequence). V was clipped by 5 bases and J by 0 bases, with 14 bases between them.

V gene TRBV11-2 combines with J gene TRBJ2-7; unclear D gene. The germline V gene encodes CDR1 SGHAT and CDR2 FQNNGV. The CDR3 sequence is 13 residues long. V shed 5 bases and J shed 6 bases, with 14 bases lying between them. CDR3 coding DNA: TGTGCCAGCAGCCCCATTGGTTGGACCGAGCAGTACTTC. Translating gives CASSPIGWTEQYF.

The V gene is TRBV7-6, the J gene TRBJ1-4, with D unclear. Germline loops: CDR1 SGHVS, CDR2 FNYEAQ. This CDR3 is built from 16 residues. V lost 0 bases to trimming and J lost 1 base, with 9 bases between them. This chain's CDR3 is CASSLAGVRTNEKLFF. DNA of the CDR3: TGTGCCAGCAGCTTAGCTGGGGTCAGAACTAATGAAAAACTGTTTTTT.

The J gene is TRBJ2-7, the V gene TRBV6-5; D is uncertain. Trimming took 8 bases from V and 1 from J, leaving 18 bases between them. CDR1 is MNHEY and CDR2 is SVGAGI in the germline V gene. The CDR3 has 15 amino acids. This CDR3 reads CASSQTRIESYEQYF. CDR3 DNA sequence: TGTGCCAGCTCACAAACGAGGATCGAATCCTACGAGCAGTACTTC.

The J gene is TRBJ1-1, the V gene TRBV29-1, with D possibly TRBD1 on 6 matching bases. Trimming stripped 7 bases from V and 2 bases from J, with 14 bases between. There are 13 residues in the CDR3. Germline values: CDR1 SQVTM, CDR2 ANQGSEA. Here the CDR3 reads CSAERGLNTEAFF. The CDR3 DNA is TGCAGCGCTGAGCGGGGGCTAAACACTGAAGCTTTCTTT. Full variable domain (remainder filled in from reference TRBV29-1 and TRBJ1-1): SAVISQKPSRDICQRGTSLTIQCQVDSQVTMMFWYRQQPGQSLTLIATANQGSEATYESGFVIDKFPISRPNLTFSTLTVSNMSPEDSSIYLCSAERGLNTEAFFGQGTRLTVV.

This chain uses TRBV30 with TRBJ1-6, with D possibly TRBD1 on 6 matching bases. This CDR3 contains 14 residues. Trimming cost V 4 bases and J 10 bases, with 17 bases left between them. In germline, CDR1 is GTSNPN, CDR2 SVGIG (reference sequence). In DNA, the CDR3 is TGTGCCTGGATCTCCTTACAGGGAGTGTCACCCCTCCACTTT. It yields the protein CAWISLQGVSPLHF.

This chain joins TRBV11-3 and TRBJ1-4, with unresolved D. This CDR3 has 14 residues. Germline V CDR1 and CDR2: SGHNT, YENEEA. The V end lost 4 bases, the J end lost 0 bases, and 6 bases lay between the germline ends. The CDR3 protein is CASSSKATNEKLFF. DNA of the CDR3: TGTGCCAGCAGCTCGAAAGCAACTAATGAAAAACTGTTTTTT. The variable domain in full, completed from reference TRBV11-3 and TRBJ1-4, reads EAGVVQSPRYKIIEKKQPVAFWCNPISGHNTLYWYLQNLGQGPELLIRYENEEAVDDSQLPKDRFSAERLKGVDSTLKIQPAELGDSAVYLCASSSKATNEKLFFGSGTQLSVL.

The V and J genes are TRBV2 and TRBJ2-2; possible D gene TRBD2, 6 bases. V was cut by 7 bases and J by 3 bases, with 15 bases left in between. Germline CDR1 is SNHLY and CDR2 is FYNNEI. This CDR3 has 15 residues. CDR3 region: CASTAEGGDTGELFF. As DNA, the CDR3 is TGTGCCAGCACCGCGGAGGGTGGGGACACCGGGGAGCTGTTTTTT.

Only one count was recorded for this clone. The CDR3 spells CASSLTRTGELFF. The CDR3 DNA follows: TGCGCCAGCAGCTTGACAAGGACCGGGGAGCTGTTTTTT. The chain recombines TRBV10-1 with TRBJ2-2; unclear D gene. Germline CDR1 WNHNN, CDR2 SYGVQD (reference sequence). This CDR3 contains 13 residues. V gave up 6 bases and J gave up 5 bases, with 10 bases separating them.

V is TRBV19 and J is TRBJ2-7, with D possibly matching TRBD2 (6 bases). The CDR3 consists of 12 residues. The germline gives CDR1 LNHDA, CDR2 SQIVND (reference sequence). The V and J ends lost 9 bases and 1 base respectively, with 10 bases between them. CDR3 DNA: TGTGCCAGAAAGACTAGGTCCTACGAGCAGTACTTC. It encodes CARKTRSYEQYF.

The chain employs TRBV10-1 and TRBJ2-7; 11 bases line up with TRBD2. J was trimmed by 4 bases and V by 5 bases; bases with no gene match: 4. Germline CDR1 WNHNN, CDR2 SYGVQD (reference sequence). The CDR3 has 14 amino acids. The CDR3 coding sequence is TGCGCCAGCAGTTCGGGGACTAGCGGTTACGAGCAGTACTTC. Protein sequence: CASSSGTSGYEQYF.

This rearrangement joins TRBV7-8 to TRBJ1-1, with D unresolved. V was trimmed by 1 base and J by 1 base, leaving 13 bases between them. The CDR3 is made up of 16 amino acids. Germline assignment: CDR1 SGHVS and CDR2 FQNEAQ. CDR3 residues: CASSLGTGTWNTEAFF. The CDR3, as DNA: TGTGCCAGCAGCTTAGGGACCGGAACGTGGAACACTGAAGCTTTCTTT.

DNA for the CDR3: TGTGCCAGCACTCCGGGTTTGAACACTGAAGCTTTCTTT. Amino acids: CASTPGLNTEAFF. This chain connects TRBV6-6 to TRBJ1-1, with no clear D. Trimming took off 7 bases at V and 0 bases at J, with 9 bases between the two ends. Germline CDR1 reads MNHNY; CDR2 reads SVGAGI (reference sequence). This CDR3 has 13 amino acids.

The chain carries TRBV10-3 and TRBJ1-6; D perhaps matches TRBD1 (5 bases). The germline V and J ends were trimmed by 3 bases and 6 bases, with 12 bases remaining between them. This CDR3 contains 15 residues. Germline-derived CDR1 and CDR2 are ENHRY and SYGVKD. CDR3 region: CAISEIRALNSPLHF. The CDR3 DNA follows: TGTGCCATCAGTGAAATCAGGGCCCTTAATTCACCCCTCCACTTT.

The chain joins TRBV6-5 to TRBJ1-1, with TRBD1 as a possible D gene (5 bases). Germline V gene sequence: CDR1 MNHEY, CDR2 SVGAGI. This CDR3 is 14 amino acids long. V was trimmed by 4 bases and J by 4 bases, leaving 13 bases between them. In DNA form, the CDR3 reads TGTGCCAGCAGTTTAGCACAGGAGACCACTGAAGCTTTCTTT. It yields the protein CASSLAQETTEAFF.

The genes are TRBV4-1 and TRBJ2-1, with TRBD1 matching over 9 bases. The CDR3 extends over 15 amino acids. The V and J ends lost 4 bases and 6 bases, in that order; junction bases with no gene match: 7. The germline V gene encodes CDR1 MGHRA and CDR2 YSYEKL. Here the CDR3 reads CASSRTRQGGNEQFF. For the CDR3, the DNA is TGCGCCAGCAGCCGGACCCGACAGGGGGGCAATGAGCAGTTCTTC.

V and J are TRBV5-4 and TRBJ1-1; TRBD1 agrees at 11 bases. CDR1 is SGHNT, CDR2 YYREEE, per germline (reference sequence). The CDR3 extends over 15 amino acids. Trimming cost V 4 bases and J 4 bases; bases outside gene matches: 6. In nucleotides, the CDR3 is TGTGCCAGCAGCGGGGGGACAGGGGGGATCACTGAAGCTTTCTTT. Protein: CASSGGTGGITEAFF.

The table lists this clone with a few counts. The chain employs TRBV2 and TRBJ1-1; D remains unclear. The CDR3 contains 11 residues. Germline assignment: CDR1 SNHLY and CDR2 FYNNEI. V was pared by 3 bases and J by 10 bases, with 9 bases between. The CDR3 region has the DNA TGTGCCAGCAGTGACCCCAAAGGAGCTTTCTTT. Its translation is CASSDPKGAFF.

This sequence joins TRBV6-2 or TRBV6-3 and TRBJ2-3; 11 nucleotides agree with TRBD1. Germline V gives CDR1 MNHEY, CDR2 SVGEGT. V gave up 2 bases and J gave up 4 bases; unmatched junction bases: 14. CDR3 size: 19 residues. CDR3 residues: CASSYRPDRGRLNSDTQYF. Here the CDR3 DNA reads TGTGCCAGCAGTTACCGTCCGGACAGGGGGCGTCTCAATTCAGATACGCAGTATTTT.

V gene TRBV12-5 combines with J gene TRBJ2-3; no reliable D call. Germline CDR1 LGHNT, CDR2 FRNRAP. The CDR3 runs to 17 residues. Trimming took off 0 bases at V and 0 bases at J, with 13 bases between the two ends. The CDR3 bases are TGTGCTAGTGGTTTGGTATTTCCAGAGCCTAGCACAGATACGCAGTATTTT. Translation: CASGLVFPEPSTDTQYF.

V is TRBV28 and J is TRBJ2-7; tentatively, D is TRBD1 (5 bases). V was trimmed by 6 bases and J by 5 bases, leaving 11 bases between them. The CDR3 contains 12 residues. Germline V CDR1 and CDR2: MDHEN, SYDVKM. For the CDR3, the DNA is TGTGCCAGCAGCAAGGGGATCCACGAGCAGTACTTC. It is translated as CASSKGIHEQYF.

This rearrangement joins TRBV11-3 to TRBJ2-2; 8 bases map to TRBD1. CDR3 size: 16 residues. Germline V gene data show CDR1 as SGHNT and CDR2 as YENEEA. Losses at the gene ends were 5 bases for V and 1 base for J; bases not matched to a gene: 6. CDR3 amino acids: CASSPGQGGNTGELFF. CDR3 DNA: TGTGCCAGCAGCCCCGGACAGGGAGGGAACACCGGGGAGCTGTTTTTT. Filled out from reference TRBV11-3 and TRBJ2-2, the complete variable domain reads EAGVVQSPRYKIIEKKQPVAFWCNPISGHNTLYWYLQNLGQGPELLIRYENEEAVDDSQLPKDRFSAERLKGVDSTLKIQPAELGDSAVYLCASSPGQGGNTGELFFGEGSRLTVL.

This clone showed up just once. The chain recombines TRBV2 with TRBJ2-3, with TRBD1 as a possible D gene (6 bases). V dropped 7 bases and J dropped 2 bases, with 13 bases sitting between them. Germline V lookup: CDR1 SNHLY, CDR2 FYNNEI. The CDR3 consists of 14 residues. CDR3 in DNA: TGTGCCAGCACAGGGGTGTCCTTCACAGATACGCAGTATTTT. This encodes CASTGVSFTDTQYF.